The clone carrying this T cell receptor (beta chain) was recorded once. Method: immunoSEQ multiplex PCR; TCRdb's copy keeps in-frame clones and lacks some. Of a few hundred thousand clones in the sample, about 88% were seen once. CDR1 and CDR2 from the germline V gene are KGHSH and LQKENI. The CDR3 loop spans 17 amino acids. V dropped 3 bases and J dropped 2 bases, with 17 bases sitting between them. The data belong to a study of blood T cell repertoires in COVID-19. The overall study: Acute-phase and convalescent COVID-19 samples originated in the United States, Italy and Spain.

This clonotype was sampled from a man aged 65-85 years with acute or convalescent COVID-19. This chain joins TRBV18 and TRBJ1-5, with D hard to call. The source material was peripheral blood. The CDR3 nucleotides read TGTGCCAGCTCACCGAATGTCCGGGTTGTCGGCAATCAGCCCCAGCATTTT. Translated, it gives CASSPNVRVVGNQPQHF.